The rows below give T cell receptor beta chains drawn from one sample of a study of control samples from healthy donors and cancer patients. Measured with immunoSEQ multiplex PCR; TCRdb has only the in-frame clones, and not every one. The sample consists of around 100,000 clones, more than 90% of them appearing once. The sample taken for sequencing was blood. The receptors here all came from a human donor in good health. The donor label of this sample is uncertain. Both conserved end residues are part of each CDR3. The D gene is left open where the match is weak. Clone size, where shown, is once, few, many, or a class for clones that have expanded.

abundance: .
d_gene: .
v_gene: TRBV30
j_gene: TRBJ1-2
CDR3nt: TGTGCCTGGGTCAGGCGGAAGGACTATGGCTACACCTTC
CDR3aa: CAWVRRKDYGYTF

abundance: .
d_gene: .
v_gene: TRBV6-1
j_gene: TRBJ1-5
CDR3nt: TGTGCCAGCAGTGAATCCTGGGGGGGGAGCAATCAGCCCCAGCATTTT
CDR3aa: CASSESWGGSNQPQHF

abundance: .
d_gene: .
v_gene: TRBV7-2
j_gene: TRBJ2-1
CDR3nt: TGTGCCAGCAGCTTAGCAGGGATTAACAATGAGCAGTTCTTC
CDR3aa: CASSLAGINNEQFF

abundance: .
d_gene: .
v_gene: TRBV12-3/TRBV12-4
j_gene: TRBJ2-7
CDR3nt: TGTGCCAGCAGTTTGGTGGATTCCTACGAGCAGTACTTC
CDR3aa: CASSLVDSYEQYF

abundance: .
d_gene: TRBD1
v_gene: TRBV7-2
j_gene: TRBJ2-2
CDR3nt: TGTGCCAGCAGCTACCGGGACAGGGGAGCCGGGGAGCTGTTTTTT
CDR3aa: CASSYRDRGAGELFF

abundance: .
d_gene: TRBD1
v_gene: TRBV6-1
j_gene: TRBJ1-1
CDR3nt: TGTGCCAGCAGTGCCTCCGGGACAGGGGGAGGGACTGAAGCTTTCTTT
CDR3aa: CASSASGTGGGTEAFF

abundance: .
d_gene: TRBD1
v_gene: TRBV6-5
j_gene: TRBJ2-7
CDR3nt: TGTGCCAGCAGTTACGGGACAGCCATCTACGAGCAGTACTTC
CDR3aa: CASSYGTAIYEQYF

abundance: .
d_gene: TRBD2
v_gene: TRBV4-3
j_gene: TRBJ2-3
CDR3nt: TGCGCCAGCAGCCGGGCGACAGCGGGGGGCACAGATACGCAGTATTTT
CDR3aa: CASSRATAGGTDTQYF

abundance: .
d_gene: .
v_gene: TRBV28
j_gene: TRBJ1-1
CDR3nt: TGTGCCAGCAGTGGTGACAGCTACCGAGCTTTCTTT
CDR3aa: CASSGDSYRAFF

abundance: .
d_gene: .
v_gene: TRBV30
j_gene: TRBJ2-1
CDR3nt: TGTGCCTGGAGTGTTGGAGGGGGGAGTCGTGAGCAGTTCTTC
CDR3aa: CAWSVGGGSREQFF

abundance: .
d_gene: TRBD2
v_gene: TRBV3-1/TRBV3-2
j_gene: TRBJ2-7
CDR3nt: TGTGCCAGCAGCCATAGCGGGGGGGCGCGTGAGCAGTACTTC
CDR3aa: CASSHSGGAREQYF

abundance: .
d_gene: TRBD2
v_gene: TRBV30
j_gene: TRBJ2-3
CDR3nt: TGTGCCTGGAGGATAGCGGGGGCGGCAGATACGCAGTATTTT
CDR3aa: CAWRIAGAADTQYF

abundance: .
d_gene: .
v_gene: TRBV28
j_gene: TRBJ1-3
CDR3nt: TGTGCCAGCAGTCTCGGTGGCACCCGCTCTGGAAACACCATATATTTT
CDR3aa: CASSLGGTRSGNTIYF

abundance: .
d_gene: .
v_gene: TRBV5-1
j_gene: TRBJ2-3
CDR3nt: TGCGCCAGCAGCTTGACGTTAGATACGCAGTATTTT
CDR3aa: CASSLTLDTQYF

abundance: .
d_gene: .
v_gene: TRBV5-1
j_gene: TRBJ2-7
CDR3nt: TGCGCCAGTAGTCGGACGGATTCTAACTACGAGCAGTACTTC
CDR3aa: CASSRTDSNYEQYF

abundance: .
d_gene: .
v_gene: TRBV7-8
j_gene: TRBJ2-5
CDR3nt: TGTGCCAGCAGCTTACCGTCGCAGGCCCAAGAGACCCAGTACTTC
CDR3aa: CASSLPSQAQETQYF

abundance: .
d_gene: .
v_gene: TRBV30
j_gene: TRBJ2-6
CDR3nt: TGTGCCTGGAGTGTTGGCGCGTCTGGGGCCAACGTCCTGACTTTC
CDR3aa: CAWSVGASGANVLTF

abundance: .
d_gene: TRBD1
v_gene: TRBV10-3
j_gene: TRBJ2-3
CDR3nt: TGTGCCATCAGTGACAGGGGGCGCACAGATACGCAGTATTTT
CDR3aa: CAISDRGRTDTQYF

abundance: .
d_gene: .
v_gene: TRBV6-5
j_gene: TRBJ2-7
CDR3nt: TGTGCCAGCGGCCGATCAGGTAGCTACGAGCAGTACTTC
CDR3aa: CASGRSGSYEQYF

abundance: once
d_gene: TRBD1
v_gene: TRBV6-6
j_gene: TRBJ2-1
CDR3nt: TGTGCCAGCACAGGGGGTTCCTACAATGAGCAGTTCTTC
CDR3aa: CASTGGSYNEQFF

abundance: .
d_gene: .
v_gene: TRBV6-5
j_gene: TRBJ1-2
CDR3nt: TGTGCCAGCAGTCCTAGGACCGGTGGCTACACCTTC
CDR3aa: CASSPRTGGYTF

abundance: .
d_gene: .
v_gene: TRBV5-6
j_gene: TRBJ1-2
CDR3nt: TGTGCCAGCAGCTTGGAGTCAGTCTATGGCTACACCTTC
CDR3aa: CASSLESVYGYTF

abundance: .
d_gene: .
v_gene: TRBV5-4
j_gene: TRBJ1-1
CDR3nt: TGTGCCAGCAGCTGGGAGGGCAGGGGACGCACTGAAGCTTTCTTT
CDR3aa: CASSWEGRGRTEAFF

abundance: .
d_gene: .
v_gene: TRBV5-6
j_gene: TRBJ2-1
CDR3nt: TGTGCCAGCAGCTTAACAGGGAACTACAATGAGCAGTTCTTC
CDR3aa: CASSLTGNYNEQFF

abundance: .
d_gene: TRBD1
v_gene: TRBV15
j_gene: TRBJ2-7
CDR3nt: TGTGCCACCAGCAGAGAGGTAGGACAGGGGTCCCACGAGCAGTACTTC
CDR3aa: CATSREVGQGSHEQYF

abundance: .
d_gene: .
v_gene: TRBV6-2/TRBV6-3
j_gene: TRBJ1-5
CDR3nt: TGTGCCAGCAGCCGGGGGGCAACCCTTAGCAATCAGCCCCAGCATTTT
CDR3aa: CASSRGATLSNQPQHF

abundance: .
d_gene: .
v_gene: TRBV10-3
j_gene: TRBJ2-7
CDR3nt: TGTGCCATCAGTGGCGGGACATACGAGCAGTACTTC
CDR3aa: CAISGGTYEQYF

abundance: .
d_gene: TRBD1
v_gene: TRBV27
j_gene: TRBJ1-5
CDR3nt: TGTGCCAGCAGCCCGGGACAGTTTAGCAATCAGCCCCAGCATTTT
CDR3aa: CASSPGQFSNQPQHF

abundance: .
d_gene: .
v_gene: TRBV3-1/TRBV3-2
j_gene: TRBJ2-4
CDR3nt: TGTGCCAGCAGCCAAATTGGGAACATTCAGTACTTC
CDR3aa: CASSQIGNIQYF

abundance: .
d_gene: .
v_gene: TRBV6-5
j_gene: TRBJ1-5
CDR3nt: TGTGCCAGCAGCCTCCAGGGGAGCGGGCAGCCCCAGCATTTT
CDR3aa: CASSLQGSGQPQHF

abundance: once
d_gene: .
v_gene: TRBV7-9
j_gene: TRBJ2-3
CDR3nt: TGTGCCAGCAGCTTAGAGGCCCTTACAGATACGCAGTATTTT
CDR3aa: CASSLEALTDTQYF